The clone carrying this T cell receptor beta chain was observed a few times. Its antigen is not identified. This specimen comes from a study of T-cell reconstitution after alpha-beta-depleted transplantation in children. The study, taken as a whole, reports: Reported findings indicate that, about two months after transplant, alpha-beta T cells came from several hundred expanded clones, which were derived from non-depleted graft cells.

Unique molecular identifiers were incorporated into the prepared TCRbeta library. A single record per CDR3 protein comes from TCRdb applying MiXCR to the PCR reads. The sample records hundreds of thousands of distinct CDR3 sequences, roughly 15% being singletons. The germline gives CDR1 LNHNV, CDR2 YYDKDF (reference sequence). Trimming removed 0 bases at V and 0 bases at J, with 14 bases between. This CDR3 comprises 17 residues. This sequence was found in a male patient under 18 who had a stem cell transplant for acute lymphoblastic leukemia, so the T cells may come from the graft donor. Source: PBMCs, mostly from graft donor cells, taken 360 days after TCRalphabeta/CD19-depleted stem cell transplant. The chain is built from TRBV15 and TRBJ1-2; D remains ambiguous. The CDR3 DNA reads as TGTGCCACCAGCAGAGATCGGGCACGGAGAGCTAACTATGGCTACACCTTC. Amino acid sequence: CATSRDRARRANYGYTF.